A selection of T cell receptor beta chains follows, all from one sample in a study of OX40 agonist ivuxolimab in advanced cancers. Assay: immunoSEQ multiplex PCR; the TCRdb copy retains only in-frame clones and omits some. Of 65,000 to 80,000 clones in the sample, around 84% were seen once. This material consisted of CD4+ or CD8+ T cells sorted from blood, taken in a trial of the OX40 agonist ivuxolimab. The receptors here all came from an adult with an advanced solid tumor such as melanoma, head and neck, liver or kidney cancer. The CDR3 runs from the conserved cysteine through the conserved F or W. D genes are given only for firm matches. The size field is filled for only some rows; it gives once, few, many or a size class.

abundance: .; j_gene: TRBJ2-7; len: 14; d_gene: .; v_gene: TRBV15; CDR3aa: CATSREVGRVKQYF; CDR3nt: TGTGCCACCAGCAGAGAAGTAGGTAGGGTGAAGCAGTACTTC
abundance: .; j_gene: TRBJ2-5; len: 16; d_gene: .; v_gene: TRBV9; CDR3aa: CASSVAQGGYQETQYF; CDR3nt: TGTGCCAGCAGCGTAGCTCAGGGGGGTTACCAAGAGACCCAGTACTTC
abundance: .; j_gene: TRBJ1-5; len: 13; d_gene: .; v_gene: TRBV18; CDR3aa: CASSRGPSLPQHF; CDR3nt: TGTGCCAGCTCAAGGGGACCCTCGTTGCCCCAGCATTTT
abundance: .; j_gene: TRBJ1-2; len: 14; d_gene: .; v_gene: TRBV6-6; CDR3aa: CASSPPGRGIGYTF; CDR3nt: TGTGCCAGCAGTCCCCCAGGGCGGGGGATTGGCTACACCTTC
abundance: .; j_gene: TRBJ1-6; len: 13; d_gene: .; v_gene: TRBV5-8; CDR3aa: CASLAAYNSPLHF; CDR3nt: TGTGCCAGCCTGGCAGCGTATAATTCACCCCTCCACTTT
abundance: .; j_gene: TRBJ2-7; len: 17; d_gene: .; v_gene: TRBV5-1; CDR3aa: CASSLKRLAGQAYEQYF; CDR3nt: TGCGCCAGCAGCTTGAAAAGGCTAGCGGGACAGGCCTACGAGCAGTACTTC
abundance: .; j_gene: TRBJ2-1; len: 14; d_gene: .; v_gene: TRBV2; CDR3aa: CASRGQGFYNEQFF; CDR3nt: TGTGCCAGCAGGGGGCAGGGTTTCTACAATGAGCAGTTCTTC
abundance: .; j_gene: TRBJ1-2; len: 15; d_gene: TRBD1; v_gene: TRBV10-3; CDR3aa: CAISTDRGDNYGYTF; CDR3nt: TGTGCCATCAGCACCGACAGGGGGGATAACTATGGCTACACCTTC
abundance: once; j_gene: TRBJ2-2; len: 16; d_gene: TRBD1; v_gene: TRBV5-1; CDR3aa: CASSFSTGENTGELFF; CDR3nt: TGCGCCAGCAGCTTCTCGACAGGGGAGAACACCGGGGAGCTGTTTTTT
abundance: .; j_gene: TRBJ1-2; len: 13; d_gene: .; v_gene: TRBV30; CDR3aa: CAWRTAANYGYTF; CDR3nt: TGTGCCTGGAGGACGGCAGCTAACTATGGCTACACCTTC
abundance: .; j_gene: TRBJ2-3; len: 16; d_gene: TRBD1; v_gene: TRBV5-4; CDR3aa: CASSLDSDRATDTQYF; CDR3nt: TGTGCCAGCAGCTTGGATTCCGACAGGGCCACAGATACGCAGTATTTT
abundance: medium-sized; j_gene: TRBJ1-4; len: 11; d_gene: .; v_gene: TRBV12-5; CDR3aa: CASGLDIELFF; CDR3nt: TGTGCTAGTGGTTTGGACATTGAACTGTTTTTT
abundance: .; j_gene: TRBJ2-1; len: 15; d_gene: .; v_gene: TRBV5-1; CDR3aa: CASSSTGGAYNEQFF; CDR3nt: TGCGCCAGCAGCTCCACGGGGGGCGCGTACAATGAGCAGTTCTTC
abundance: .; j_gene: TRBJ2-3; len: 11; d_gene: .; v_gene: TRBV19; CDR3aa: CASAFSDTQYF; CDR3nt: TGTGCCTCCGCCTTTTCAGATACGCAGTATTTT
abundance: .; j_gene: TRBJ1-2; len: 15; d_gene: .; v_gene: TRBV6-1; CDR3aa: CASSPRDFTSYGYTF; CDR3nt: TGTGCCAGCAGTCCTAGGGACTTTACCTCCTATGGCTACACCTTC
abundance: .; j_gene: TRBJ1-2; len: 16; d_gene: TRBD1; v_gene: TRBV6-1; CDR3aa: CASSDGQGIPNYGYTF; CDR3nt: TGTGCCAGCAGTGACGGACAGGGGATTCCTAACTATGGCTACACCTTC
abundance: .; j_gene: TRBJ2-5; len: 10; d_gene: .; v_gene: TRBV20-1; CDR3aa: CSADGETQYF; CDR3nt: TGCAGTGCTGATGGGGAGACCCAGTACTTC
abundance: .; j_gene: TRBJ1-6; len: 12; d_gene: .; v_gene: TRBV6-1; CDR3aa: CASSRQNSPLHF; CDR3nt: TGTGCCAGCAGTAGACAGAATTCACCCCTCCACTTT
abundance: few; j_gene: TRBJ1-1; len: 14; d_gene: TRBD1; v_gene: TRBV27; CDR3aa: CASKPGTGITEAFF; CDR3nt: TGTGCCAGCAAGCCGGGGACAGGGATCACTGAAGCTTTCTTT
abundance: .; j_gene: TRBJ1-1; len: 13; d_gene: .; v_gene: TRBV7-2; CDR3aa: CASSSGQTTEAFF; CDR3nt: TGTGCCAGCAGCTCAGGACAGACCACTGAAGCTTTCTTT
abundance: few; j_gene: TRBJ2-5; len: 13; d_gene: .; v_gene: TRBV7-2; CDR3aa: CASSARTAETQYF; CDR3nt: TGTGCCAGCAGCGCGCGGACGGCCGAGACCCAGTACTTC
abundance: once; j_gene: TRBJ2-5; len: 16; d_gene: .; v_gene: TRBV4-1; CDR3aa: CASSQTGGTHQETQYF; CDR3nt: TGCGCCAGCAGCCAAACGGGCGGGACCCACCAAGAGACCCAGTACTTC
abundance: .; j_gene: TRBJ1-3; len: 15; d_gene: TRBD1; v_gene: TRBV6-5; CDR3aa: CASSTGTGTGNTIYF; CDR3nt: TGTGCCAGCAGTACCGGGACAGGGACTGGAAACACCATATATTTT
abundance: .; j_gene: TRBJ2-3; len: 13; d_gene: .; v_gene: TRBV6-5; CDR3aa: CASSLILSDTQYF; CDR3nt: TGTGCCAGCAGCCTCATTCTCTCAGATACGCAGTATTTT
abundance: few; j_gene: TRBJ1-6; len: 16; d_gene: .; v_gene: TRBV30; CDR3aa: CAWSVWGALDNSPLHF; CDR3nt: TGTGCCTGGAGTGTATGGGGGGCCTTGGATAATTCACCCCTCCACTTT
abundance: .; j_gene: TRBJ1-3; len: 15; d_gene: TRBD1; v_gene: TRBV7-8; CDR3aa: CASSLPGTGGNTIYF; CDR3nt: TGTGCCAGCAGTCTACCCGGGACAGGGGGAAACACCATATATTTT
abundance: .; j_gene: TRBJ1-2; len: 13; d_gene: .; v_gene: TRBV27; CDR3aa: CASSSTGRGGYTF; CDR3nt: TGTGCCAGCAGCTCGACAGGACGGGGTGGCTACACCTTC
abundance: .; j_gene: TRBJ2-3; len: 15; d_gene: TRBD1; v_gene: TRBV27; CDR3aa: CASSPRDRVTDTQYF; CDR3nt: TGTGCCAGCAGTCCCCGGGACAGGGTCACAGATACGCAGTATTTT
abundance: .; j_gene: TRBJ1-4; len: 14; d_gene: .; v_gene: TRBV10-1; CDR3aa: CASQGRATNEKLFF; CDR3nt: TGCGCCAGCCAAGGCCGCGCAACTAATGAAAAACTGTTTTTT
abundance: few; j_gene: TRBJ1-2; len: 13; d_gene: TRBD1; v_gene: TRBV19; CDR3aa: CASRGDRAYGYTF; CDR3nt: TGTGCCAGTAGAGGGGACAGGGCATATGGCTACACCTTC
abundance: .; j_gene: TRBJ2-3; len: 17; d_gene: .; v_gene: TRBV4-1; CDR3aa: CASSPGHWGGSTDTQYF; CDR3nt: TGCGCCAGCAGCCCAGGCCATTGGGGCGGCAGCACAGATACGCAGTATTTT
abundance: once; j_gene: TRBJ2-1; len: 12; d_gene: .; v_gene: TRBV7-2; CDR3aa: CASSLLGDRWFF; CDR3nt: TGTGCCAGCAGCTTACTCGGGGACCGCTGGTTCTTC
abundance: .; j_gene: TRBJ2-7; len: 16; d_gene: TRBD2; v_gene: TRBV7-3; CDR3aa: CASSPGGLAASYEQYF; CDR3nt: TGTGCCAGCAGCCCGGGGGGGCTAGCGGCCTCCTACGAGCAGTACTTC
abundance: .; j_gene: TRBJ1-1; len: 13; d_gene: TRBD1; v_gene: TRBV5-6; CDR3aa: CASSQGQGAKAFF; CDR3nt: TGTGCCAGCAGCCAGGGACAGGGGGCGAAAGCTTTCTTT
abundance: .; j_gene: TRBJ2-2; len: 16; d_gene: .; v_gene: TRBV18; CDR3aa: CASSATGSWNTGELFF; CDR3nt: TGTGCCAGCTCCGCTACGGGCTCCTGGAACACCGGGGAGCTGTTTTTT
abundance: .; j_gene: TRBJ2-1; len: 15; d_gene: .; v_gene: TRBV2; CDR3aa: CASSDVGLGNNEQFF; CDR3nt: TGTGCCAGCAGCGACGTTGGGTTGGGCAACAATGAGCAGTTCTTC
abundance: .; j_gene: TRBJ1-5; len: 15; d_gene: TRBD1; v_gene: TRBV18; CDR3aa: CASSPDRGSNQPQHF; CDR3nt: TGTGCCAGCTCACCGGACAGGGGAAGCAATCAGCCCCAGCATTTT